This T cell receptor (beta chain) was sequenced for a study of shared clonotypes between healthy human individuals (dated by TCRdb to the early 2020s). Broadly, across the study: The cohort included a few men and a couple of women between 18 and 49 years of age. Between about 0.94 and 8.9 billion PBMCs per donor were obtained by leukapheresis. Blood TCR repertoires of roughly five healthy adults were deeply sequenced to estimate repertoire size and the extent of clonotype sharing between individuals. To increase sequencing depth and limit assay-specific biases, different laboratories used diverse techniques to prepare libraries and sequence TCR repertoires. For each donor, CD4 naive and CD4 memory were each run on three plates, CD8 naive on two plates, and CD8 memory on one plate.

A note on this clone: The specificity of this receptor is unknown. Nothing much larger sits one base from this clone, and base qualities are not available.

Taken from cysteine to phenylalanine, the CDR3 has 15 residues. Only the CDR3 part of the read is kept: 45 bases, read in frame from the first base. The V and J ends are trimmed by 5 bases and 0 bases, leaving 15 bases between them. Per the germline V gene, SGHRS is the CDR1 and YFSETQ is the CDR2. On the study overall, not on this receptor specifically: Naive subsets generally had larger estimated clonotype richness than memory subsets. Incomplete sequencing was indicated by rarefaction of sorted-subset datasets, despite the large sequencing depth. Because the study included a small number of donors, the genetic and exposure-history diversity represented was limited. Pairwise subsampling indicated that sequencing depth was expected to affect the degree of clonotype sharing among donors. Higher generation probabilities were observed for clonotypes shared by all four sorted-subset donors than for non-shared clonotypes. Across a few donors, approximately 4.6% of naive CD4, 3.5% of naive CD8, under 2.5% of memory CD4, and 0.4% of memory CD8 clonotypes were shared. Sampling was restricted to blood, and TCR repertoires in tissue are likely to differ from TCR repertoires in blood.

Healthy HIV-negative adults with no recently reported acute infections or vaccinations were included as donors. Every donor was a Caucasian adult residing in Nashville, Tennessee, USA. CD4+ T cells were enriched by magnetic negative selection, after which naive cells were positively selected on CD45RA and the negative fraction was taken as the memory subset. Blood was collected by leukapheresis, and PBMCs were isolated by Ficoll-Histopaque density gradient centrifugation and then cryopreserved in liquid nitrogen vapor phase. Analytical flow cytometry was used to check the purity and quantity of every magnetically sorted T cell population. Genomic DNA was isolated from each sorted fraction and quantified by UV absorbance on a Nanodrop 2000c. Using the deep immunoSEQ assay, TCR CDR3 regions were amplified from genomic DNA by multiplex PCR. Extracted genomic DNA from each cell subset was spread evenly across all wells of several immunoSEQ 96-well plates, with each plate serving as a replicate. For sorted subsets, each replicate PCR was loaded with approximately 190 ng genomic DNA, equivalent to 30,000 or so T cell genomes. The purified libraries were quantified using a Qubit 3.0 fluorometer, sized with a Bioanalyzer 2100, and then quantified again using the KAPA Library Quantification kit. Every immunoSEQ 96-well plate was sequenced on a separate single-read 150-cycle Illumina NextSeq 550 flow cell. The authors' pipeline ran thus. Because only junctional sequences without quality scores were contained in the immunoSEQ output, filtering matching that applied to full-length reads could not be performed. Sequences were annotated with PyIR, a Python wrapper for IgBLAST v1.9, using IMGT germline references to assign V/J genes and CDR3. Reads with weak V/J assignments (E-value above 1e-6), missing CDR3, stop codons, out-of-frame junctions, or ambiguous translated residues were removed. V3J clonotypes were defined by identical inferred V gene, J gene, and CDR3 amino acid sequence. Percentage overlap between repertoires was computed as shared unique clonotypes divided by the size of the smaller repertoire. Three approaches were used to assess repertoire richness: RTK rarefaction, the Chao1 estimator, and Recon v2.1 estimates of unobserved clonotypes. OLGA was used to compute generation probabilities for all TCRbeta clonotypes that the gDNA method yielded from several donors. In TCRdb, the immuneACCESS table is reduced to in-frame sequences with V and J assigned. These tables do not hold every clone; where another copy was compared, an unresolved V gene accounts for under half, and the others remain unexplained. V, J and clone size reflect that table, while D and trimming were determined from the DNA. The sample table contains approximately 2.1 million clones; only one count was recorded for roughly 93% of them. Around 0.4% of the sample rests with the top ten.

The TCR sequence derives from a man between 18 and 29 years old in good health. Some clones in this sample may be carry-over from other donors' samples. The rearrangement joined TRBV5-1 to TRBJ2-7, with no D gene named confidently. Sequenced sample: naive CD4+ T cells from PBMCs. Taken with the paper, the label for cell subset or site translates to: CD45RA+ positively selected. The CDR3 protein sequence reads: CASRHGSANSYEQYF. The nucleotide sequence reads as follows: TGCGCCAGCAGACATGGTTCAGCGAACTCCTACGAGCAGTACTTC.